A single sample is the source of the 17 T cell receptor beta chains below, sequenced in a study of T-cell memory formation after mild COVID-19 (dated by TCRdb to 2020 to 2022). The library was built by means of 5' RACE. Sequenced using an Illumina NovaSeq 6000. TCRdb passed the public sequencing reads through fastp at Q25 and MiXCR, retaining productive beta sequences. One record per CDR3 amino acid sequence lists the most common genes and DNA. The sample includes more than 350,000 distinct CDR3 sequences, with more than 15% observed a single time. The ten biggest clones cover about 22% of the sample. Sequences were obtained from PBMCs or a T cell subset sorted from them (not recorded which). The receptor source for this set is a young man who had mild COVID-19 (a few samples of this study predate the infection). The sample titles of this study are shuffled in the database, so cell type and time point are left out; the donor was told from shared clones.

This chain joins TRBV29-1 and TRBJ2-3, with 9 positions matching TRBD1. This CDR3 is 17 amino acids long. V dropped 4 bases and J dropped 4; count of bases not matched to a gene: 15. Per the germline V gene, CDR1 is SQVTM and CDR2 is ANQGSEA. The CDR3 reads CSVVPTGGGIGADTQYF. The CDR3 bases are TGCAGCGTTGTGCCTACAGGGGGCGGAATAGGTGCAGATACGCAGTATTTT.

A few counts support this clonotype. The chain recombines TRBV6-5 with TRBJ1-1; 10 positions match TRBD1. V lost 3 bases to trimming and J lost 0 bases; unmatched junction nucleotides: 7. CDR3 length: 17 residues. Germline CDR1 is MNHEY and CDR2 is SVGAGI. CDR3 protein: CASSYTPTGGLNTEAFF. For the CDR3, the DNA is TGTGCCAGCAGTTATACCCCGACAGGGGGCCTGAACACTGAAGCTTTCTTT.

This clonotype showed up just a few times. The rearrangement uses TRBV7-9 and TRBJ2-1; D perhaps matches TRBD1 (6 bases). Germline V lookup: CDR1 SEHNR, CDR2 FQNEAQ (reference sequence). The CDR3 extends over 16 amino acids. V lost 1 base to trimming and J lost 8 bases, with 18 bases between them. The CDR3 DNA follows: TGTGCCAGCAGCTTAGTAGCAGGGGTGGGCCACTATGAGCAGTTCTTC. It specifies CASSLVAGVGHYEQFF. Full variable domain (remainder filled in from reference TRBV7-9 and TRBJ2-1): DTGVSQNPRHKITKRGQNVTFRCDPISEHNRLYWYRQTLGQGPEFLTYFQNEAQLEKSRLLSDRFSAERPKGSFSTLEIQRTEQGDSAMYLCASSLVAGVGHYEQFFGPGTRLTVL.

This clonotype was seen only a few times. V gene TRBV7-9 combines with J gene TRBJ2-7; weak D call: TRBD1 (5 bases). Germline lookup yields CDR1 SEHNR and CDR2 FQNEAQ (reference sequence). The CDR3 is made up of 13 amino acids. V was clipped by 7 bases and J by 2 bases, with 12 bases between them. CDR3 bases: TGTGCCAGCACTTCAGGGTTGGCCTACGAGCAGTACTTC. It yields the protein CASTSGLAYEQYF.

The chain employs TRBV6-6 and TRBJ2-1; possibly TRBD2 for D (6 bases). V was clipped by 9 bases and J by 8 bases, with 23 bases between them. The CDR3 runs 15 residues. Looked up from germline, CDR1 is MNHNY and CDR2 is SVGAGI (reference sequence). CDR3 in amino acids: CASVRRGLPADEQFF. CDR3 DNA: TGTGCCAGTGTACGGCGGGGACTCCCAGCGGATGAGCAGTTCTTC.

The chain uses TRBV6-2 or TRBV6-3 and TRBJ1-1; no reliable D call. The CDR3 length is 13 residues. Per germline, CDR1 MNHEY and CDR2 SVGEGT. Trimming shortened V by 2 bases and J by 4 bases, and 8 bases separated the two germline ends. CDR3: CASSYPAVTEAFF. As DNA, the CDR3 is TGTGCCAGCAGTTACCCCGCAGTCACTGAAGCTTTCTTT.

This clonotype appeared a few times. The chain joins TRBV7-8 to TRBJ2-3; D gene unclear. With 2 bases removed from V and 1 base from J, the gap between germline ends came to 10 bases. The CDR3 sequence is 15 residues long. Germline CDR1 reads SGHVS; CDR2 reads FQNEAQ. CDR3 nucleotide sequence: TGTGCCAGCAGCTTATTAGGGTACGGCACAGATACGCAGTATTTT. Translation gives CASSLLGYGTDTQYF.

This clonotype was seen a few times. The J gene is TRBJ2-7, the V gene TRBV6-2 or TRBV6-3, with 9 positions matching TRBD1. From germline, CDR1 is MNHEY and CDR2 SVGEGT. V trimming: 6 bases; J trimming: 4 bases; junction bases outside the gene matches: 4. This CDR3 is built from 13 residues. The CDR3 DNA is TGTGCCAGCAGAGGGACAGGGATATACGAGCAGTACGTC. The encoded protein is CASRGTGIYEQYV.

CDR3 DNA: TGTGCCAGCAGCCCGCTGGACAGGGAAAATGAGCAGTTCTTC. Translating it yields CASSPLDRENEQFF. The V and J genes are TRBV3-1 and TRBJ2-1, with 8 bases aligning to TRBD1. Germline assignment: CDR1 LGHDT and CDR2 YNNKEL (reference sequence). CDR3 length: 14 residues. Trimming at V came to 4 bases and at J to 7 bases, leaving 6 bases not matched to a gene.

This clonotype was observed a handful of times. The chain has TRBV27 and TRBJ2-5; D is perhaps TRBD2 (6 bases). Germline assignment: CDR1 MNHEY and CDR2 SMNVEV (reference sequence). Trimming removed 10 bases from V and 8 bases from J, with 14 bases in between. The CDR3 has 11 amino acids. In DNA, the CDR3 is TGTGCCACCTCGCGGGGCGCAACCCAGTACTTC. Translating gives CATSRGATQYF.

This clonotype occurred many times. The V gene is TRBV27, the J gene TRBJ1-2; D might be TRBD1 (6 bases). V lost 8 bases and J lost 8, with 21 bases in between. From germline, CDR1 is MNHEY and CDR2 SMNVEV (reference sequence). The CDR3 is made up of 14 amino acids. CDR3 protein: CASSTWGGRAGYTF. CDR3 coding DNA: TGTGCCAGCTCAACCTGGGGGGGCAGGGCGGGCTACACCTTC.

The V and J genes are TRBV5-1 and TRBJ2-3; 7 bases are shared with TRBD2. Looked up from germline, CDR1 is SGHRS and CDR2 is YFSETQ. This CDR3 spans 17 amino acids. V was clipped by 3 bases and J by 2 bases; unmatched bases: 12. The CDR3 sequence is CASSWGVAAGSTDTQYF. For the CDR3, the DNA is TGCGCCAGCAGCTGGGGGGTCGCAGCGGGATCCACAGATACGCAGTATTTT. Based on the CDR3 plus reference TRBV5-1 and TRBJ2-3, the full variable domain is KAGVTQTPRYLIKTRGQQVTLSCSPISGHRSVSWYQQTPGQGLQFLFEYFSETQRNKGNFPGRFSGRQFSNSRSEMNVSTLELGDSALYLCASSWGVAAGSTDTQYFGPGTRLTVL.

This clonotype was seen more than once but under ten times. V usage is TRBV6-2 or TRBV6-3 and J usage is TRBJ2-7; D might be TRBD1 (6 bases). CDR3 length equals 13 residues. Trimming pared 6 bases from V and 3 bases from J, leaving 12 bases between. Germline-derived CDR1 and CDR2 are MNHEY and SVGEGT. CDR3 sequence reads: CASRNSDSYEQYV. The CDR3 DNA reads TGTGCCAGCAGAAATTCGGACAGCTACGAGCAGTACGTC.

There are a few counts of this clonotype. The chain has TRBV7-3 and TRBJ2-3; TRBD2 agrees at 8 bases. The V and J ends lost 5 bases and 6 bases, in that order; junction bases with no gene match: 13. Germline assignment: CDR1 SGHTA and CDR2 FQGTGA. This CDR3 has 16 residues. CDR3 in DNA: TGTGCCAGCAGCGACGCCGCACGGGGGGGCCCCGATACGCAGTATTTT. It codes for CASSDAARGGPDTQYF.

The V call is TRBV4-3, the J call TRBJ1-2; D is unclear. V lost 0 bases and J lost 4, with 21 bases in between. Looked up from germline, CDR1 is LGHNA and CDR2 is YSLEER. The CDR3 length is 18 residues. This chain's CDR3 is CASSQDGVGSPGSYGYTF. The CDR3, as DNA: TGCGCCAGCAGCCAAGACGGCGTCGGAAGCCCAGGATCCTATGGCTACACCTTC.

V usage is TRBV14 and J usage is TRBJ2-7; D may match TRBD1 or TRBD2 (6 bases each). CDR1 and CDR2 (germline): SGHDN, FVKESK. There are 13 residues in the CDR3. The V and J ends lost 4 bases and 9 bases respectively, with 16 bases between them. CDR3: CASSPRDTTRQYV. For the CDR3, the DNA is TGTGCCAGCAGCCCGCGGGACACCACTCGGCAGTACGTC.

This clonotype showed up many times. The rearrangement links TRBV18 to TRBJ1-5; the match to TRBD1 covers 11 bases. This CDR3 comprises 16 residues. In germline, CDR1 is KGHSH, CDR2 LQKENI. The J segment lost 6 bases and the V segment lost 2 bases, leaving 6 bases of the junction unmatched. CDR3 protein: CASSPTGQGAGQPQHF. As DNA, the CDR3 is TGTGCCAGCTCACCAACAGGACAGGGGGCGGGTCAGCCCCAGCATTTT.